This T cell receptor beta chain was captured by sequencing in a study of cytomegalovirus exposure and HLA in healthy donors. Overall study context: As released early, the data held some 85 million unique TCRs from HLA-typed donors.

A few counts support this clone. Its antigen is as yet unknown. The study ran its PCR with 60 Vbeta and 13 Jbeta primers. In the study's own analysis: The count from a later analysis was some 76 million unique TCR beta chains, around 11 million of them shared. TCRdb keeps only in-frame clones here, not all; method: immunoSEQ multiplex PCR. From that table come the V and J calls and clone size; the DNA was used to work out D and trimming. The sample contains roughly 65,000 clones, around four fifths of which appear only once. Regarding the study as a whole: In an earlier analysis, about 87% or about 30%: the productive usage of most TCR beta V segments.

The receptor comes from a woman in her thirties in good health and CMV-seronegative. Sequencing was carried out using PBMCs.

The DNA of the CDR3 is TGTGCCAGCAGCTTAGTGCCTAGCATAGAGACCCAGTACTTC. Amino acids: CASSLVPSIETQYF. The chain recombines TRBV7-9 with TRBJ2-5, with D maybe TRBD2 (5 bases). Trimming stripped 1 base from V and 4 bases from J, with 10 bases between. The CDR3 sequence is 14 residues long. Germline V gene sequence: CDR1 SEHNR, CDR2 FQNEAQ (reference sequence).